This passage covers 29 T cell receptor beta chains from one sample sequenced in a study of shared clonotypes between healthy human individuals. Profiling relied on immunoSEQ multiplex PCR, and the TCRdb table lists in-frame clones only, not all of them. The profile covers about 1,800,000 clones, with over 85% appearing a single time and roughly 1.2% taken by the ten largest. CD45RO-negative, CCR7-positively selected cells formed the naive CD8 fraction, excluding terminally differentiated effector memory CD45RA+ cells. Sequencing was carried out using naive CD8+ T cells sorted from blood. These receptors were collected from a man between 18 and 29 years old in good health.

The V and J genes are TRBV28 and TRBJ2-2; tentatively, D is TRBD2 (5 bases). Trimming left V 6 bases short and J 4 bases short, with 12 bases between. This CDR3 comprises 14 residues. The germline CDR1 and CDR2 sequences are MDHEN and SYDVKM. CDR3 DNA: TGTGCCAGCAGCCCGTCCGAGGGCACCGGGGAGCTGTTTTTT. This codes for CASSPSEGTGELFF.

V and J are TRBV19 and TRBJ2-7; D is undetermined. The CDR3 spans 12 residues. With 7 bases removed from V and 5 bases from J, the gap between germline ends came to 12 bases. Germline-derived CDR1 and CDR2 are LNHDA and SQIVND (reference sequence). The CDR3 region has the DNA TGTGCCAGTATGAGTCCCTTCGACGAGCAGTACTTC. Amino acids: CASMSPFDEQYF.

This chain connects TRBV28 to TRBJ2-7; D is unresolved. Germline CDR1 is MDHEN and CDR2 is SYDVKM. The CDR3 totals 15 residues. Trimming removed 5 bases from V and 3 bases from J, with 17 bases in between. CDR3 amino acids: CASSPRLNGLYEQYF. The CDR3 DNA reads TGTGCCAGCAGTCCTCGGCTCAATGGTCTCTACGAGCAGTACTTC.

The gene calls are TRBV5-6 and TRBJ1-3; a possible D gene is TRBD1 (5 bases). The CDR3 contains 15 residues. Germline V CDR1 and CDR2: SGHDT, YYEEEE. Trimming stripped 0 bases from V and 2 bases from J, with 9 bases between. The CDR3 sequence: CASSLAGFAGNTIYF. In nucleotides, the CDR3 is TGTGCCAGCAGCTTGGCAGGGTTCGCTGGAAACACCATATATTTT.

The count of this clone is one. The chain employs TRBV11-1 and TRBJ2-7, with no clear D. Trimming shortened V by 3 bases and J by 1 base, and 10 bases separated the two germline ends. This CDR3 spans 14 amino acids. Per the germline V gene, CDR1 is SGHAT and CDR2 is FQDESV (reference sequence). For the CDR3, the DNA is TGTGCCAGCAGCTTCTATGGGAAGTCCTACGAGCAGTACTTC. Protein product: CASSFYGKSYEQYF.

J is TRBJ2-2 and V is TRBV10-2, with 13 nucleotides matching TRBD2. CDR1 WSHSY and CDR2 SAAADI come from the germline V gene. J gave up 6 bases and V 7 bases, and 11 bases lay outside the gene matches. The CDR3 spans 17 residues. DNA for the CDR3: TGCGCCAGCATAACTAGCGGGAGGGCCCCAAAACCCGGGGAGCTGTTTTTT. The encoded protein is CASITSGRAPKPGELFF.

This clone was recorded once. V usage is TRBV7-5 and J usage is TRBJ2-7. TRBV7-5 is reported as a pseudogene. The CDR3 has 17 amino acids. This chain's CDR3 is CARSSWYGPSFSYEQYF. CDR3 DNA sequence: TGTGCCAGAAGCTCTTGGTACGGACCTTCTTTCTCCTACGAGCAGTACTTC.

The J gene is TRBJ1-2, the V gene TRBV29-1, with TRBD1 matching 12 bases. CDR3 size: 17 residues. The trim removed 1 base at V and 3 bases at J, leaving 9 bases unmatched. Germline-derived CDR1 and CDR2 are SQVTM and ANQGSEA. The CDR3 loop is CSVEGGQGAKFDYGYTF. CDR3 nucleotides: TGCAGCGTTGAAGGGGGACAGGGGGCGAAGTTTGACTATGGCTACACCTTC.

In this sample, this clone turned up a few times. J is TRBJ1-1 and V is TRBV30; D is perhaps TRBD1 (6 bases). Between the trimmed V and J ends, which lost 5 bases and 1 base, there was a span of 17 bases. CDR3 length equals 15 residues. The germline CDR1 and CDR2 sequences are GTSNPN and SVGIG (reference sequence). The CDR3 sequence: CAWLNRERQNTEAFF. The CDR3 nucleotides are TGTGCCTGGCTTAACAGGGAAAGACAGAACACTGAAGCTTTCTTT.

The V and J genes are TRBV5-1 and TRBJ1-1; D remains ambiguous. Germline-derived CDR1 and CDR2 are SGHRS and YFSETQ. The CDR3 contains 13 residues. V was shortened by 1 base and J by 4 bases, with 8 bases between the two germline ends. This CDR3 is CASSLQASTEAFF. For the CDR3, the DNA is TGCGCCAGCAGCTTGCAGGCTTCCACTGAAGCTTTCTTT.

The chain joins TRBV19 to TRBJ2-3, with D uncertain. This CDR3 is built from 15 residues. Trimming took off 0 bases at V and 2 bases at J, with 9 bases between the two ends. The germline V gene encodes CDR1 LNHDA and CDR2 SQIVND (reference sequence). The CDR3 DNA is TGTGCCAGTAGTATAGAAGCCAGGTTCACAGATACGCAGTATTTT. Translating gives CASSIEARFTDTQYF.

The chain has TRBV30 and TRBJ1-4; 7 positions agree with TRBD1. The V segment lost 8 bases and the J segment 7 bases; nucleotides outside the gene matches: 7. This CDR3 comprises 12 residues. The germline V gene encodes CDR1 GTSNPN and CDR2 SVGIG (reference sequence). This chain's CDR3 is CAADREGEKLFF. The CDR3 DNA is TGTGCCGCTGACAGGGAAGGTGAAAAACTGTTTTTT.

V gene TRBV27 combines with J gene TRBJ1-1; D gene uncertain. Germline CDR1 reads MNHEY; CDR2 reads SMNVEV (reference sequence). This CDR3 has 13 amino acids. Trimming took 0 bases from V and 3 from J, leaving 5 bases between them. The CDR3 DNA sequence: TGTGCCAGCAGTTTATCGGAGCACACTGAAGCTTTCTTT. Translating gives CASSLSEHTEAFF.

The chain has TRBV7-9 and TRBJ1-2; D is perhaps TRBD1 (6 bases). There are 15 residues in the CDR3. The V gene's germline CDR1 is SEHNR and CDR2 FQNEAQ (reference sequence). V was pared by 5 bases and J by 4 bases, with 17 bases between. For the CDR3, the DNA is TGTGCCAGCAGCGAGGGATCAGGGGACCGCTATGGCTACACCTTC. This codes for CASSEGSGDRYGYTF. Combining the CDR3 with reference TRBV7-9 and TRBJ1-2 gives the whole variable domain DTGVSQNPRHKITKRGQNVTFRCDPISEHNRLYWYRQTLGQGPEFLTYFQNEAQLEKSRLLSDRFSAERPKGSFSTLEIQRTEQGDSAMYLCASSEGSGDRYGYTFGSGTRLTVV.

This CDR3 is CASSQELAGGYGYTF. DNA of the CDR3: TGTGCCAGCAGCCAAGAGTTGGCAGGGGGGTATGGCTACACCTTC. This rearrangement joins TRBV4-2 to TRBJ1-2; TRBD1 matches at 7 bases. The ends lost 0 bases at V and 5 bases at J; junction bases unmatched: 6. CDR1 LGHNA and CDR2 YNFKEQ come from the germline V gene. The CDR3 extends over 15 amino acids.

This chain joins TRBV2 and TRBJ2-5, with D perhaps TRBD1 (5 bases). The length of the CDR3 is 13 residues. V was clipped by 10 bases and J by 4 bases, with 16 bases between them. Germline loops: CDR1 SNHLY, CDR2 FYNNEI. The CDR3 DNA reads TGTGCCATAAGGACCGACAGTAGAGAGACCCAGTACTTC. Its protein product is CAIRTDSRETQYF.

The chain joins TRBV4-3 to TRBJ1-2; unclear D gene. Deletions cut 4 bases from V and 4 bases from J, with 16 bases between. The CDR3 has 15 amino acids. CDR1 and CDR2 from the germline V gene are LGHNA and YSLEER. This chain's CDR3 is CASSPDNWSRYGYTF. As DNA, the CDR3 is TGCGCCAGCAGCCCCGACAACTGGTCTCGCTATGGCTACACCTTC.

The chain has TRBV7-8 and TRBJ2-7, with 7 nucleotides matching TRBD1. V lost 2 bases and J lost 0; bases outside the gene matches: 4. CDR1 is SGHVS and CDR2 is FQNEAQ in the germline V gene. The CDR3 extends over 15 amino acids. The chain's CDR3 is CASSLWGTDSYEQYF. DNA of the CDR3: TGTGCCAGCAGCTTATGGGGGACAGACTCCTACGAGCAGTACTTC.

This clone was seen once. This chain connects TRBV2 to TRBJ2-1, with 10 bases identical to TRBD2. This CDR3 spans 14 amino acids. CDR1 is SNHLY, CDR2 FYNNEI, per germline. V was clipped by 10 bases and J by 4 bases; unmatched bases: 7. This CDR3 reads CATATSGLYNEQFF. DNA for the CDR3: TGTGCCACCGCGACTAGCGGGTTATACAATGAGCAGTTCTTC.

The V call is TRBV9, the J call TRBJ2-2; no definite D call. CDR1 and CDR2 (germline): SGDLS, YYNGEE. The length of the CDR3 is 14 residues. Trimming took 0 bases from V and 7 from J, leaving 10 bases between them. The CDR3 sequence: CASSVADFSGELFF. DNA of the CDR3: TGTGCCAGCAGCGTAGCAGATTTTAGCGGGGAGCTGTTTTTT.

The chain is built from TRBV30 and TRBJ2-2; D is perhaps TRBD1 or TRBD2 (6 bases each). CDR3 length: 15 residues. Germline V gene data show CDR1 as GTSNPN and CDR2 as SVGIG (reference sequence). With 8 bases removed from V and 3 bases from J, the gap between germline ends came to 19 bases. CDR3 nucleotides: TGTGCCAGCGAAGCGTGGGGGGCGGACACCGGGGAGCTGTTTTTT. The encoded protein is CASEAWGADTGELFF.

Comment on this clone: The same CDR3 is also encoded by other DNA sequences in this sample. The J gene is TRBJ1-1, the V gene TRBV30, with no clear D. CDR1 and CDR2 from the germline V gene are GTSNPN and SVGIG (reference sequence). There are 11 residues in the CDR3. Trimming took 0 bases from V and 5 from J, leaving 4 bases between them. CDR3 in DNA: TGTGCCTGGAGTGTTGGAACTGAAGCTTTCTTT. It codes for CAWSVGTEAFF.

The chain carries TRBV18 and TRBJ1-1, with a tentative D call TRBD1 (5 bases). With 4 bases removed from V and 8 bases from J, the gap between germline ends came to 11 bases. The germline V gene has CDR1 KGHSH and CDR2 LQKENI. The CDR3 totals 12 residues. CDR3 protein: CASSRTGLEAFF. Here the CDR3 DNA reads TGTGCCAGCTCACGCACAGGCCTAGAAGCTTTCTTT.

This clone occurred a few times. Here the CDR3 reads CASSLGDGYTF. The CDR3 DNA sequence: TGTGCCAGCAGTTTGGGAGATGGCTACACCTTC. This chain connects TRBV11-2 to TRBJ1-2; unclear D gene. This CDR3 contains 11 residues. V was trimmed by 6 bases and J by 6 bases, leaving 8 bases between them. The germline gives CDR1 SGHAT, CDR2 FQNNGV.

J is TRBJ2-1 and V is TRBV6-6; 12 bases align to TRBD2. After removal of 2 bases from V and 6 bases from J, the junction contained 5 bases not matched to a gene. Germline CDR1 reads MNHNY; CDR2 reads SVGAGI (reference sequence). The length of the CDR3 is 16 residues. The CDR3 DNA follows: TGTGCCAGCAGTTACGTAGCTAGCGGGGGGGGCAATGAGCAGTTCTTC. The encoded protein is CASSYVASGGGNEQFF.

The chain uses TRBV7-9 and TRBJ1-1, with 10 positions matching TRBD1. The CDR3 runs 16 residues. The trim removed 6 bases at V and 5 bases at J, leaving 12 bases unmatched. Looked up from germline, CDR1 is SEHNR and CDR2 is FQNEAQ (reference sequence). The CDR3 here is CASSLFQGQGITEAFF. The CDR3 DNA reads TGTGCCAGCAGTCTCTTTCAGGGACAGGGGATAACTGAAGCTTTCTTT.

The chain has TRBV11-2 and TRBJ2-1; 11 bases are a match to TRBD2. In germline, CDR1 is SGHAT, CDR2 FQNNGV. The trim removed 1 base at V and 0 bases at J, leaving 5 bases unmatched. This CDR3 has 18 amino acids. In DNA, the CDR3 is TGTGCCAGCAGCTTAGTAGCGGGAGGGCCCAGCTCCTACAATGAGCAGTTCTTC. It is translated as CASSLVAGGPSSYNEQFF.

This clone was found once. This rearrangement joins TRBV7-9 to TRBJ2-2; D might be TRBD1 (6 bases). V lost 1 base to trimming and J lost 3 bases, with 21 bases between them. CDR1 SEHNR and CDR2 FQNEAQ come from the germline V gene (reference sequence). The CDR3 is 19 residues long. CDR3 sequence reads: CASSLVNGRGPRHTGELFF. CDR3 nucleotide sequence: TGTGCCAGCAGCTTAGTTAATGGCAGGGGCCCCAGACACACCGGGGAGCTGTTTTTT.

On this clone itself: The same CDR3 can be traced to other DNA sequences in this sample. The CDR3 DNA reads as TGTGCCAGCAGCGTGGGGGGGGAATCCTACGAGCAGTACTTC. Residues: CASSVGGESYEQYF. This chain uses TRBV2 with TRBJ2-7; 7 nucleotides agree with TRBD2. Germline CDR1 reads SNHLY; CDR2 reads FYNNEI. The V segment lost 6 bases and the J segment 1 base; nucleotides outside the gene matches: 6. This CDR3 region has 14 residues. Full variable domain (rest looked up from reference TRBV2 and TRBJ2-7): EPEVTQTPSHQVTQMGQEVILRCVPISNHLYFYWYRQILGQKVEFLVSFYNNEISEKSEIFDDQFSVERPDGSNFTLKIRSTKLEDSAMYFCASSVGGESYEQYFGPGTRLTVT.